One sample yielded the 20 T cell receptor beta chains listed below, sequenced in a study of vaccination and CD4 T cells after COVID-19 (dated by TCRdb to the early 2020s). Explained via the paper, the treatment or condition label denotes: roughly 11-day PBMC culture with coronavirus spike peptide pools or control peptides (ViraFEST assay). Receptors were amplified or captured by PCR. The run used an Illumina iSeq 100. DNA from cultured CD4+ T cells was subjected to TCR sequencing with the Oncomine TCR Beta short-read assay at the Johns Hopkins FTIC core. TCRdb reanalyzed the raw reads on its own, using fastp at Q25 for trimming and MiXCR for clone calling, and kept in-frame beta chains. All rows with the same CDR3 protein become a single entry with the most common DNA and genes. The sample table lists 24,000 or so distinct CDR3 sequences, approximately 40% of them with a count of one. About 7% of the sample lies in the top ten.

These receptors have no identified antigens. Sequenced input: CD4+ T cells from blood, cultured in vitro. The receptors were sampled from a human donor who had recovered from COVID-19.

The V and J genes are TRBV28 and TRBJ1-4; D gene ambiguous. The CDR3 has 11 amino acids. Germline-derived CDR1 and CDR2 are MDHEN and SYDVKM. The V and J ends lost 9 bases and 8 bases respectively, with 10 bases between them. The CDR3 spells CASTQGEKLFF. CDR3 DNA sequence: TGTGCCAGTACACAAGGAGAAAAACTGTTTTTT.

The chain carries TRBV20-1 and TRBJ2-7; the D is unclear. Trimming shortened V by 3 bases and J by 6 bases, and 12 bases separated the two germline ends. This CDR3 spans 12 amino acids. Germline CDR1 reads DFQATT; CDR2 reads SNEGSKA (reference sequence). CDR3 protein: CSASGPVGEQYF. The CDR3 nucleotides are TGCAGTGCTAGCGGACCAGTAGGCGAGCAGTACTTC.

This chain uses TRBV28 with TRBJ2-7; tentative D call: TRBD1 (6 bases). The CDR3 contains 15 residues. Germline assignment: CDR1 MDHEN and CDR2 SYDVKM. V was shortened by 3 bases and J by 0 bases, with 12 bases between the two germline ends. Written as DNA, the CDR3 is TGTGCCAGCAGTTTGCCCGGACAGAGCTCCTACGAGCAGTACTTC. Encoded protein: CASSLPGQSSYEQYF.

The chain carries TRBV11-2 and TRBJ2-7; TRBD1 matches at 7 bases. V gave up 0 bases and J gave up 6 bases; unmatched junction bases: 2. CDR1 and CDR2 (germline): SGHAT, FQNNGV. The CDR3 consists of 13 residues. The CDR3 region has the DNA TGTGCCAGCAGCTTAGATAGGGGGCGCGAGCAGTACTTC. This translates into CASSLDRGREQYF.

V is TRBV5-6 and J is TRBJ2-3; no clear D. Germline CDR1 reads SGHDT; CDR2 reads YYEEEE. V was shortened by 2 bases and J by 0 bases, with 10 bases between the two germline ends. This CDR3 contains 15 residues. CDR3 residues: CASSLPGTSTDTQYF. The DNA of the CDR3 is TGTGCCAGCAGCTTACCAGGAACTAGCACAGATACGCAGTATTTT.

This chain joins TRBV5-4 and TRBJ2-7; 10 nucleotides align to TRBD2. Germline assignment: CDR1 SGHNT and CDR2 YYREEE (reference sequence). This CDR3 is 14 amino acids long. Germline trimming cut 7 bases from V and 12 bases from J; bases unmatched to any gene: 16. In nucleotides, the CDR3 is TGTGCCAGCTCCCGGGAAGCGGGGGGGCCGGTCACGTACTTC. It codes for CASSREAGGPVTYF.

The chain carries TRBV29-1 and TRBJ2-7, with 10 bases fitting TRBD1. The germline V gene has CDR1 SQVTM and CDR2 ANQGSEA. Germline trimming cut 6 bases from V and 5 bases from J; bases unmatched to any gene: 7. The CDR3 is 13 residues long. CDR3 bases: TGCAGCGTCGTCGGGACAGGGGCCCACGAGCAGTACTTC. Translation gives CSVVGTGAHEQYF.

The V gene is TRBV6-1, the J gene TRBJ2-3; a possible D gene is TRBD2 (6 bases). V lost 7 bases to trimming and J lost 1 base, with 12 bases between them. The CDR3 has 14 residues. Germline V gives CDR1 MNHNS, CDR2 SASEGT. CDR3 sequence reads: CASKGTWGTDTQYF. Written as DNA, the CDR3 is TGTGCCAGCAAAGGGACTTGGGGCACAGATACGCAGTATTTT.

This chain connects TRBV27 to TRBJ1-2; 8 bases are shared with TRBD1. V was clipped by 5 bases and J by 6 bases; unmatched bases: 8. Germline-derived CDR1 and CDR2 are MNHEY and SMNVEV (reference sequence). The CDR3 runs to 14 residues. The chain's CDR3 is CASSQQGAHNGYTF. The CDR3 nucleotides read TGTGCCAGCAGTCAGCAGGGGGCGCACAATGGCTACACCTTC.

This chain connects TRBV18 to TRBJ1-2, with D maybe TRBD1 (5 bases). Germline V gene lookup returns CDR1 KGHSH and CDR2 LQKENI. The CDR3 is 13 residues long. V lost 5 bases to trimming and J lost 2 bases, with 9 bases between them. The CDR3 nucleotides read TGTGCCAGCTCAAAAGGGGCGAACTATGGCTACACCTTC. This codes for CASSKGANYGYTF. The whole variable domain, filled in from reference TRBV18 and TRBJ1-2, reads NAGVMQNPRHLVRRRGQEARLRCSPMKGHSHVYWYRQLPEEGLKFMVYLQKENIIDESGMPKERFSAEFPKEGPSILRIQQVVRGDSAAYFCASSKGANYGYTFGSGTRLTVV.

In DNA, the CDR3 is TGTGCCAGCAGTGGAGGACAGGCCCTAAATCAGCCCCAGCATTTT. It codes for CASSGGQALNQPQHF. V is TRBV2 and J is TRBJ1-5; 7 bases are a match to TRBD1. This CDR3 is 15 amino acids long. The V gene end was trimmed by 4 bases and the J gene end by 4 bases; junction bases not matched to a gene: 7. Germline CDR1 reads SNHLY; CDR2 reads FYNNEI.

This chain connects TRBV24-1 to TRBJ2-5; TRBD1 matches at 10 bases. Germline values: CDR1 KGHDR, CDR2 SFDVKD. The CDR3 loop spans 16 amino acids. V lost 4 bases to trimming and J lost 5 bases; unmatched junction nucleotides: 9. Here the CDR3 DNA reads TGTGCCACCAGTGACATGGACAGGGGGTTCAGGGAGACCCAGTACTTC. Residues: CATSDMDRGFRETQYF.

The rearrangement uses TRBV11-2 and TRBJ1-2, with TRBD1 as a possible D gene (6 bases). The CDR3 runs 17 residues. V was pared by 5 bases and J by 3 bases, with 22 bases between. Germline assignment: CDR1 SGHAT and CDR2 FQNNGV. The CDR3 is CASSPWRGRVRDYGYTF. CDR3 DNA: TGTGCCAGCAGCCCCTGGAGGGGGAGGGTTCGAGACTATGGCTACACCTTC.

The V call is TRBV27, the J call TRBJ1-1; TRBD1 aligns across 8 bases. Per germline, CDR1 MNHEY and CDR2 SMNVEV (reference sequence). Trimming removed 5 bases from V and 5 bases from J; junction bases left unmatched: 10. This CDR3 spans 15 amino acids. CDR3 residues: CASSPTGQGITEAFF. For the CDR3, the DNA is TGTGCCAGCAGTCCCACCGGACAGGGAATAACTGAAGCTTTCTTT.

The V and J genes are TRBV12-3 or TRBV12-4 and TRBJ2-1; 7 bases are a match to TRBD2. This CDR3 has 15 amino acids. V shed 3 bases and J 2 bases; nucleotides not matched to a gene: 4. The CDR3 is CASSFWDYPYNEQFF. In DNA, the CDR3 is TGTGCCAGCAGTTTCTGGGACTACCCCTACAATGAGCAGTTCTTC.

The chain carries TRBV5-4 and TRBJ2-5, with 13 bases aligning to TRBD2. The CDR3 is made up of 16 amino acids. V trimming: 4 bases; J trimming: 1 base; junction bases outside the gene matches: 4. In germline, CDR1 is SGHNT, CDR2 YYREEE (reference sequence). CDR3 loop: CASSIGLAGVQETQYF. Written as DNA, the CDR3 is TGTGCCAGCAGCATAGGACTAGCGGGGGTCCAAGAGACCCAGTACTTC.

This clonotype has just a few counts. The rearrangement joins TRBV7-9 to TRBJ2-5; 11 bases fit TRBD2. V gave up 5 bases and J gave up 5 bases; unmatched junction bases: 13. The germline V gene encodes CDR1 SEHNR and CDR2 FQNEAQ (reference sequence). The CDR3 runs 17 residues. CDR3 region: CASSRGTSGGGWETQYF. CDR3 bases: TGTGCCAGCAGCCGTGGCACTAGCGGGGGAGGGTGGGAGACCCAGTACTTC.

This clonotype was counted a few times. V usage is TRBV10-1 and J usage is TRBJ2-5, with unresolved D. CDR1 is WNHNN, CDR2 SYGVQD, per germline (reference sequence). CDR3 length: 13 residues. Trimming removed 8 bases from V and 3 bases from J, with 13 bases in between. The CDR3: CASLTNGKETQYF. The CDR3 DNA sequence: TGCGCCAGCCTCACAAATGGAAAAGAGACCCAGTACTTC.

J is TRBJ2-1 and V is TRBV27; TRBD2 aligns across 10 bases. Germline CDR1 reads MNHEY; CDR2 reads SMNVEV (reference sequence). The CDR3 is 17 residues long. V dropped 5 bases and J dropped 4; count of bases not matched to a gene: 11. In DNA form, the CDR3 reads TGTGCCAGCAGTCTAAGGCCACTAGCGGGATTTTACAATGAGCAGTTCTTC. Translated, it gives CASSLRPLAGFYNEQFF.

V gene TRBV6-1 combines with J gene TRBJ1-6; weak D call: TRBD1 (6 bases). The CDR3 sequence is 17 residues long. Germline CDR1 and CDR2: MNHNS and SASEGT. V dropped 6 bases and J dropped 7 bases, with 22 bases sitting between them. The DNA of the CDR3 is TGTGCCAGCAGAAACAGGGACGGGATATATTTGAATTCACCCCTCCACTTT. Its translation: CASRNRDGIYLNSPLHF.